This T cell receptor (beta chain) derives from a study of PD-1 blockade in classical Hodgkin lymphoma. Germline V gene sequence: CDR1 SGHTA, CDR2 FQGNSA. This CDR3 spans 12 amino acids. V gave up 5 bases and J gave up 7 bases, with 9 bases separating them. About this clone itself: What it recognizes is unknown.

The table came from immunoSEQ multiplex PCR; TCRdb's copy has only in-frame clones and leaves some out. There are some 18,000 clones in the sample; roughly 83% occur only once, and over 15% lies in the top ten. All patients experienced relapse after autologous stem cell transplantation, and brentuximab vedotin exposure was variable. General study findings and limits: Diminished baseline TCR diversity has been reported in newly diagnosed patients relative to healthy donors. Still unresolved is the cause of the repertoire differences, which may be disease activity or prior therapy.

This sequence was found in a human donor with classical Hodgkin lymphoma. Sequenced here: peripheral blood mononuclear cells (PBMCs), sampled before the second cycle of nivolumab. The chain uses TRBV7-2 and TRBJ2-1; D unresolved. The CDR3 coding sequence is TGTGCCAGCAGCCCCCCGGAAAATGAGCAGTTCTTC. Translation gives CASSPPENEQFF.